This record looks at one TCR beta chain sequence and its context. What it recognizes is unknown. This sample also contains other DNA sequences that code for the same CDR3. This CDR3 region has 14 residues. The ends lost 1 base at V and 5 bases at J; junction bases unmatched: 4. The germline V gene has CDR1 SGHAT and CDR2 FQNNGV. The PCR ran on 60 Vbeta and 13 Jbeta primers. Authors' analysis steps: Per a later analysis, the number of unique TCR beta chains was about 80 million, of which 10 million to 11 million were shared. Produced via immunoSEQ multiplex PCR; TCRdb's table is partial and in-frame only. V, J and clone size are those of that table, while D and trimming were read from the DNA. The table has approximately 200,000 clones, 79% seen once; the top ten hold around 4.8%. This record belongs to a study of cytomegalovirus exposure and HLA in healthy donors. Study-wide results and caveats: Several V segments, TRBV6-2 and TRBV6-3 among them, could not be told apart and were dropped.

The rearrangement links TRBV11-2 to TRBJ2-7; 8 nucleotides agree with TRBD1. This receptor was obtained from a woman aged 30 to 39 in good health and CMV-seropositive. The sequencing sample was made of PBMCs. The CDR3 sequence is CASSLAQGAHEQYF. CDR3 nucleotide sequence: TGTGCCAGCAGCTTAGCCCAGGGGGCCCACGAGCAGTACTTC.